This record concerns one TCR beta chain sequence. What it binds is not known. The data were obtained in a study of shared clonotypes between healthy human individuals. Study-wide results and limits: What naive subsets generally showed was a larger estimated richness than memory subsets showed. For naive CD4 cells, 4.5% to 6.5% of clonotypes were shared across a few donors.

After removal of 1 base from V and 10 bases from J, the junction contained 16 bases not matched to a gene. This CDR3 is built from 17 residues. The germline V gene has CDR1 MGHRA and CDR2 YSYEKL. Sequencing was performed with immunoSEQ multiplex PCR; in TCRdb, only in-frame clones are kept and a portion is missing. The sample lists about 2 million clones, 85% to 95% occurring once. Naive CD8 cells, CD45RO-negative and positively selected for CCR7, excluded terminally differentiated effector memory CD45RA+ cells. There were no recent acute infections or vaccinations among the donors, who were healthy HIV-negative adults. Caucasian adults living in Nashville, Tennessee, provided all samples.

Specimen: naive CD8+ T cells sorted from blood. The TCR originated in a man aged 18 to 29 in good health. The rearrangement joins TRBV4-1 to TRBJ2-1; the match to TRBD1 covers 7 bases. This CDR3 is CASSQAKQGQAGGEQFF. CDR3 DNA sequence: TGCGCCAGCAGCCAAGCAAAACAAGGACAGGCAGGCGGGGAGCAGTTCTTC.